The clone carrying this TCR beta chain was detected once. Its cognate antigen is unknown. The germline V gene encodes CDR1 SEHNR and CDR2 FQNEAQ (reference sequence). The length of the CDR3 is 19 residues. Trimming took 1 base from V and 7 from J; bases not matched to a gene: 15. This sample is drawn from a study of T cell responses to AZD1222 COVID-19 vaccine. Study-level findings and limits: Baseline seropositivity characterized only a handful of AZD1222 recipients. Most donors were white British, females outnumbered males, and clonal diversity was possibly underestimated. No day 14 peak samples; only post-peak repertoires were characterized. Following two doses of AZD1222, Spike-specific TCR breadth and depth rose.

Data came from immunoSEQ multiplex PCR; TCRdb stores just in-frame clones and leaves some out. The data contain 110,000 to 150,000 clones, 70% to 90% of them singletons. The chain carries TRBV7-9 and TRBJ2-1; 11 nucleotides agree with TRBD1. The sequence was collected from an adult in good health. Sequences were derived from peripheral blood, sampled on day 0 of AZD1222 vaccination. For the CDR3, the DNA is TGTGCCAGCAGCTTAGGATGGAACAAGGACAGGGGGCGCGGTAATGAGCAGTTCTTC. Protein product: CASSLGWNKDRGRGNEQFF.